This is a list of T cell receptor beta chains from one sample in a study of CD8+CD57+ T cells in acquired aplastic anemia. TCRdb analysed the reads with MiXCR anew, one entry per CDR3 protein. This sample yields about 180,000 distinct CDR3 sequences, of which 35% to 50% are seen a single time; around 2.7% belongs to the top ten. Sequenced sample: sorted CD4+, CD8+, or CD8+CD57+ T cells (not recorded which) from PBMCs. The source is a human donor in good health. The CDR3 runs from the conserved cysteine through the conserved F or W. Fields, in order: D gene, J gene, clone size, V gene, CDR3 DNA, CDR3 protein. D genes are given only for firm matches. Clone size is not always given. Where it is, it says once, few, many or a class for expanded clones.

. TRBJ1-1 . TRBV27 TGTGCCAGCAGTTTAAGCCCCATTCGACGGCCCGGGTATGCTTTCTTT CASSLSPIRRPGYAFF
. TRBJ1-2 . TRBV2 TGTGCCAGCGCCAGGCCGGGAGTTAACTATGGCTACACCTTC CASARPGVNYGYTF
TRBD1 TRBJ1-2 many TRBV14 TGTGCCAGCAGCATCCGACAGGGGGGTGGCTACACCTTC CASSIRQGGGYTF
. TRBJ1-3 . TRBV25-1 TGTGCCAGCAGTCCACCCGGGTTAGAGAACACCATATATTTT CASSPPGLENTIYF
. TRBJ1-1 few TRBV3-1 TGTGCCAGCAGCCAAGCCACTGGGGGAGGGACTGAAGCTTTCTTT CASSQATGGGTEAFF
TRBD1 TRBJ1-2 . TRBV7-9 TGTGCCAGCAGCTTCAGGGGGCACCAGTCGTACACCTTC CASSFRGHQSYTF
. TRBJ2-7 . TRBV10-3 TGTGCCATCAACCGCTCCGGGGGCAATTCCTACGAGCAGTACTTC CAINRSGGNSYEQYF
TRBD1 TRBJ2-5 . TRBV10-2 TGCGCCAGCAAACGATGGACAGGACCTCAAGAGACCCAGTACTTC CASKRWTGPQETQYF
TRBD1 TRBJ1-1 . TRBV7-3 TGTGCCAGCAGAGCACAGGGGGCGCAGACTGAAGCTTTCTTT CASRAQGAQTEAFF
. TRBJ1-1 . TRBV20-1 TGCAGTGCTAGAGATTCCGGCAGATTGAACACTGAAGCTTTCTTT CSARDSGRLNTEAFF
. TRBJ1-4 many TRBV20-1 TGCAGTGCTAGTTCTGGAGCTAATGAAAAACTGTTTTTT CSASSGANEKLFF
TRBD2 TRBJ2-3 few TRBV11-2 TGTGCCAGCAGCTTAGGAGCCGGGACTAGCGGGACAGATACGCAGTATTTT CASSLGAGTSGTDTQYF
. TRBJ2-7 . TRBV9 TGTGCCAGCAGCCTCGACGCTAGCCGAAGCTCCTACGAGCAGTACTTC CASSLDASRSSYEQYF
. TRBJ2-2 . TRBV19 TGTGCCAGTCTCACATGGACCGGGGAGCTGTTTTTT CASLTWTGELFF
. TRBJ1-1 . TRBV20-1 TGCAGTGCTAGAGAGGCAGGGCCGAACACTGAAGCTTTCTTT CSAREAGPNTEAFF
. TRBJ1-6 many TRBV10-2 TGCGCCAGCGGGCAGACAGCTTACAATAATTCACCCCTCCACTTT CASGQTAYNNSPLHF
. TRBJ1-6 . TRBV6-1 TGTGCCAGCAGAGTTTCCCTAGGGAATTCACCCCTCCACTTT CASRVSLGNSPLHF
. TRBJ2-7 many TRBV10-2 TGCGCCAGCAGTGAGCCTATTTCCTACGAGCAGTACTTC CASSEPISYEQYF
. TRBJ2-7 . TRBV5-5 TGTGCCAGCAGCTTGGTTTTCGGTAGCTCCTACGAGCAGTACTTC CASSLVFGSSYEQYF
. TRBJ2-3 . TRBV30 TGTGCCTGGAGTGTAGACAGTACTAGCACAGATACGCAGTATTTT CAWSVDSTSTDTQYF
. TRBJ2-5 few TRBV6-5 TGTGCCAGCAGTTACGGCCATGGGGGGAACCAAGAGACCCAGTACTTC CASSYGHGGNQETQYF